This passage covers 14 T cell receptor beta chains from one sample sequenced in a study of CD8 T cells in Susac syndrome. A quantity of about 0.45 to 1 ug RNA underwent reverse transcription using random hexamers. From the immunoSEQ multiplex PCR reads, TCRdb called clonotypes with MiXCR, one entry per CDR3 protein. Of more than 150,000 distinct CDR3 sequences in the sample, approximately 95% were seen once. Sample: CD4+ T cells from PBMCs. The receptor source for this set is a human donor with Susac syndrome.

J is TRBJ2-1 and V is TRBV20-1; maybe TRBD1 (8 bases). Germline V gives CDR1 DFQATT, CDR2 SNEGSKA (reference sequence). V was clipped by 3 bases and J by 4 bases, with 16 bases between them. The CDR3 contains 15 residues. The chain's CDR3 is CSASLGQGGYNEQFF. CDR3 DNA sequence: TGCAGTGCTAGTCTTGGACAGGGAGGGTACAATGAGCAGTTCTTC.

This clonotype has only one observation. V usage is TRBV9 and J usage is TRBJ1-2; D unresolved. This CDR3 is 15 amino acids long. Trimming pared 4 bases from V and 8 bases from J, leaving 21 bases between. Germline values: CDR1 SGDLS, CDR2 YYNGEE. The chain's CDR3 is CASSPNSGGLYGYTF. The CDR3 DNA sequence: TGTGCCAGCAGCCCGAACTCAGGTGGGCTTTACGGCTACACCTTC. Full variable domain (rest looked up from reference TRBV9 and TRBJ1-2): DSGVTQTPKHLITATGQRVTLRCSPRSGDLSVYWYQQSLDQGLQFLIQYYNGEERAKGNILERFSAQQFPDLHSELNLSSLELGDSALYFCASSPNSGGLYGYTFGSGTRLTVV.

This chain connects TRBV14 to TRBJ1-1; D is undetermined. CDR3 length: 16 amino acids. The ends were cut back, 0 bases at V and 6 bases at J, with 17 bases in the middle. Per germline, CDR1 SGHDN and CDR2 FVKESK. The CDR3: CASSQDVLALSPEAFF. CDR3 sequence (DNA): TGTGCCAGCAGCCAAGACGTGTTGGCTTTGTCCCCTGAAGCTTTCTTT.

This rearrangement joins TRBV27 to TRBJ2-7; D is uncertain. The CDR3 extends over 18 amino acids. Trimming cost V 2 bases and J 0 bases, with 20 bases left between them. CDR1 is MNHEY, CDR2 SMNVEV, per germline (reference sequence). CDR3 bases: TGTGCCAGCAGTTTAAACCCACCCGGCAGTCCTTTCTCCTACGAGCAGTACTTC. It yields the protein CASSLNPPGSPFSYEQYF.

The V and J genes are TRBV19 and TRBJ1-6; D is unresolved. This CDR3 is built from 14 residues. V lost 0 bases to trimming and J lost 7 bases, with 7 bases between them. The V gene's germline CDR1 is LNHDA and CDR2 SQIVND (reference sequence). The CDR3 bases are TGTGCCAGTAGTATAGATGCAGTGAATTCACCCCTCCACTTT. This sequence encodes CASSIDAVNSPLHF.

This chain links TRBV29-1 with TRBJ1-5, with TRBD1 as a possible D gene (6 bases). From germline, CDR1 is SQVTM and CDR2 ANQGSEA. Trimming left V 6 bases short and J 2 bases short, with 14 bases between. The length of the CDR3 is 14 residues. The CDR3 region is CSVGGGQRNQPQHF. The CDR3 DNA reads as TGCAGCGTGGGGGGTGGACAGCGCAATCAGCCCCAGCATTTT.

Only one count was recorded for this clonotype. The chain joins TRBV7-6 to TRBJ2-1; D is uncertain. The CDR3 covers 16 residues. V was cut by 1 base and J by 3 bases, with 13 bases left in between. The germline CDR1 and CDR2 sequences are SGHVS and FNYEAQ. The CDR3 region has the DNA TGTGCCAGCAGCTTAGATGTAGCCCGAGGCTACAATGAGCAGTTCTTC. It codes for CASSLDVARGYNEQFF.

V and J are TRBV12-5 and TRBJ1-5; D uncertain. This CDR3 spans 13 amino acids. Germline CDR1 and CDR2: LGHNT and FRNRAP. V lost 0 bases to trimming and J lost 11 bases, with 11 bases between them. The CDR3 sequence: CASGLVLGASQHF. In nucleotides, the CDR3 is TGTGCTAGTGGTTTGGTACTGGGCGCATCCCAGCATTTT.

V usage is TRBV12-3 or TRBV12-4 and J usage is TRBJ1-6; maybe TRBD1 (6 bases). The V end was cut by 5 bases, the J end by 4 bases, with 9 bases between. The CDR3 is 14 residues long. The CDR3 protein is CASSVGQYNSPLHF. The CDR3 nucleotides are TGTGCCAGCAGTGTTGGACAGTATAATTCACCCCTCCACTTT.

V and J are TRBV5-6 and TRBJ1-1; 8 bases agree with TRBD1. The CDR3 covers 15 residues. Germline lookup yields CDR1 SGHDT and CDR2 YYEEEE. With 2 bases clipped from V and 5 bases from J, the junction kept 8 bases outside the gene matches. The CDR3 bases are TGTGCCAGCAGCTTTCTGGACAGGGAAGAGACTGAAGCTTTCTTT. It translates to CASSFLDREETEAFF.

This chain uses TRBV29-1 with TRBJ2-5; 7 bases line up with TRBD1. The germline V gene has CDR1 SQVTM and CDR2 ANQGSEA. The CDR3 covers 13 residues. The J segment lost 4 bases and the V segment lost 1 base, leaving 3 bases of the junction unmatched. This chain's CDR3 is CSVEGTGRETQYF. CDR3 coding DNA: TGCAGCGTTGAAGGGACAGGCCGAGAGACCCAGTACTTC. Full variable domain (rest looked up from reference TRBV29-1 and TRBJ2-5): SAVISQKPSRDICQRGTSLTIQCQVDSQVTMMFWYRQQPGQSLTLIATANQGSEATYESGFVIDKFPISRPNLTFSTLTVSNMSPEDSSIYLCSVEGTGRETQYFGPGTRLLVL.

The chain joins TRBV29-1 to TRBJ2-5; possibly TRBD2 for D (5 bases). Germline V gene sequence: CDR1 SQVTM, CDR2 ANQGSEA. This CDR3 contains 12 residues. Trimming shortened V by 6 bases and J by 2 bases, and 10 bases separated the two germline ends. CDR3 nucleotide sequence: TGCAGCGTGCGGACTGGGCAAGAGACCCAGTACTTC. Translation gives CSVRTGQETQYF.

This clonotype occurred once. The chain is built from TRBV13 and TRBJ2-1, with TRBD1 matching 7 bases. Germline assignment: CDR1 PRHDT and CDR2 FYEKMQ (reference sequence). The CDR3 is made up of 15 amino acids. The ends lost 5 bases at V and 0 bases at J; junction bases unmatched: 4. CDR3 residues: CASSTGTASYNEQFF. CDR3 bases: TGTGCCAGCAGCACGGGGACAGCCTCCTACAATGAGCAGTTCTTC.

This clonotype is a singleton in its sample. The chain uses TRBV25-1 and TRBJ1-1; TRBD1 is a possible D gene (6 bases). This CDR3 contains 15 residues. Germline V gives CDR1 MGHDK, CDR2 SYGVNS. V was cut by 3 bases and J by 3 bases, with 14 bases left in between. The CDR3 loop is CASSEVGGADTEAFF. Written as DNA, the CDR3 is TGTGCCAGCAGTGAGGTTGGGGGCGCGGACACTGAAGCTTTCTTT.